The entry below describes one T cell receptor beta chain. These data come from a study of OX40 agonist ivuxolimab in advanced cancers. CDR1 LNHDA and CDR2 SQIVND come from the germline V gene (reference sequence). V lost 3 bases and J 6 bases, leaving 8 bases between the germline ends. The CDR3 has 12 amino acids. Sequenced by immunoSEQ multiplex PCR; TCRdb stores in-frame clones only, minus some. The data show about 96,000 clones, with more than 80% seen just once and 5.8% held by the top ten. V is TRBV19 and J is TRBJ1-2, with a weak D call TRBD1 (6 bases). This sequence originates from an adult with an advanced solid tumor such as melanoma, head and neck, liver or kidney cancer. The material sequenced was CD4+ or CD8+ T cells sorted from blood, taken in a trial of the OX40 agonist ivuxolimab. CDR3 in DNA: TGTGCCAGTAGTATTTGGGGGCATGGCTACACCTTC. Translation: CASSIWGHGYTF.